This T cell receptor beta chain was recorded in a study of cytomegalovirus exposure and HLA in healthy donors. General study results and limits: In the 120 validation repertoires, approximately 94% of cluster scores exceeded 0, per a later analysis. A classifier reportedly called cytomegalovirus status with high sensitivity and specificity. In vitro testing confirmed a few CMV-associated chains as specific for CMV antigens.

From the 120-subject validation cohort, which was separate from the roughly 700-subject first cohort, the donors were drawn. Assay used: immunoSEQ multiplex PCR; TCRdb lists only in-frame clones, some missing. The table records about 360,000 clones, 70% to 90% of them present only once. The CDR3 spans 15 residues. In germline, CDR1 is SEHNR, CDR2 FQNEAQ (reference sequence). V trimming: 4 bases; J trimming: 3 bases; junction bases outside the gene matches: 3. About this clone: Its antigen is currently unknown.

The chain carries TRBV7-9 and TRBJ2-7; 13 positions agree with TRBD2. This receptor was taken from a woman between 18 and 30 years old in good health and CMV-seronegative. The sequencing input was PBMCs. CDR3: CASSYGLAGVYEQYF. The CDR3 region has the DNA TGTGCCAGCAGCTACGGACTAGCGGGAGTCTACGAGCAGTACTTC.